These 21 T cell receptor beta chains share one sample of origin, sequenced in a study of T cells in Graves' hyperthyroidism and ophthalmopathy. Amplified TCR beta CDR3 regions came from RNA transcripts. The TCR CDR3 was amplified in a first-round RT-PCR using the HTBI primer set. From the multiplex PCR reads, TCRdb called clonotypes with MiXCR, one entry per CDR3 protein. The sample includes around 340,000 distinct CDR3 sequences, roughly a fifth seen only once; the top ten take under 55%. Material for sequencing was blood. The receptor source for this set is a woman between 45 and 65 years old with Graves' hyperthyroidism.

Comments on this clonotype: This may be a read error, as it is one base from a much larger clone. This chain uses TRBV20-1 with TRBJ2-5, with D possibly being TRBD2 (5 bases). V was pared by 2 bases and J by 4 bases, with 8 bases between. The germline CDR1 and CDR2 sequences are DFQATT and SNEGSKA (reference sequence). This CDR3 comprises 12 residues. The DNA for the CDR3 is TGCAGTGCTAGATGGGCGGGAGAGACCCAGTACTTC. This translates into CSARWAGETQYF.

A few counts support this clonotype. The CDR3 reads CASSMTDKNTGELFF. DNA for the CDR3: TGTGCCAGTAGTATGACTGACAAAAACACCGGGGAGCTGTTTTTT. The chain couples TRBV19 to TRBJ2-2; unclear D gene. V lost 3 bases and J 2 bases, leaving 10 bases between the germline ends. Germline loops: CDR1 LNHDA, CDR2 SQIVND (reference sequence). The CDR3 has 15 amino acids.

The table lists this clonotype with a few counts. This chain links TRBV4-1 with TRBJ2-2; the match to TRBD1 covers 9 bases. The germline V gene encodes CDR1 MGHRA and CDR2 YSYEKL. This CDR3 has 16 residues. V shed 5 bases and J 4 bases; nucleotides not matched to a gene: 8. CDR3 region: CASSSLLDRGTGELFF. The CDR3 DNA reads as TGCGCCAGCAGCTCCTTATTGGACAGGGGCACCGGGGAGCTGTTTTTT.

This chain connects TRBV30 to TRBJ2-4, with unresolved D. The CDR3 covers 13 residues. V was cut by 6 bases and J by 4 bases, with 13 bases left in between. Germline CDR1 and CDR2: GTSNPN and SVGIG (reference sequence). CDR3 sequence: CACKLTLKNIQYF. In nucleotides, the CDR3 is TGTGCCTGTAAGCTGACCTTGAAAAACATTCAGTACTTC.

This clonotype was counted ten times or more. CDR3 DNA sequence: TGCGCCAGCAGCCCGGGACTAGCGGGAGGGCCAAGCACAGATACGCAGTATTTT. Translating gives CASSPGLAGGPSTDTQYF. The gene calls are TRBV5-1 and TRBJ2-3; 16 bases agree with TRBD2. The CDR3 spans 18 residues. Trimming took 4 bases from V and 0 from J; bases not matched to a gene: 5. CDR1 and CDR2 (germline): SGHRS, YFSETQ.

The V call is TRBV11-2, the J call TRBJ2-3; D is perhaps TRBD1 (6 bases). The CDR3 is 17 amino acids. V dropped 3 bases and J dropped 0 bases, with 16 bases sitting between them. Germline V gives CDR1 SGHAT, CDR2 FQNNGV. The CDR3 sequence: CASSLILGASSTDTQYF. The DNA of the CDR3 is TGTGCCAGCAGCTTGATTTTGGGGGCATCTAGCACAGATACGCAGTATTTT.

V usage is TRBV28 and J usage is TRBJ1-5, with a possible D match to TRBD1 (5 bases). The CDR3 covers 16 residues. Trimming took 3 bases from V and 2 from J, leaving 14 bases between them. Germline V lookup: CDR1 MDHEN, CDR2 SYDVKM. CDR3 sequence (DNA): TGTGCCAGCAGTTTGGGAGGGGTGAGAGGCAATCAGCCCCAGCATTTT. Its translation: CASSLGGVRGNQPQHF.

This clonotype turned up a few times. J is TRBJ1-4 and V is TRBV28; D remains ambiguous. The CDR3 is 15 amino acids. The V end was cut by 6 bases, the J end by 7 bases, with 18 bases between. The germline V gene encodes CDR1 MDHEN and CDR2 SYDVKM. In nucleotides, the CDR3 is TGTGCCAGCAGCCTAATCGGGAGGGTTGGTGAAAAACTGTTTTTT. It is translated as CASSLIGRVGEKLFF.

This clonotype has a count of ten or more. The chain joins TRBV25-1 to TRBJ2-7, with D possibly TRBD1 on 5 matching bases. This CDR3 has 16 residues. Germline V gives CDR1 MGHDK, CDR2 SYGVNS. Between the trimmed V and J ends, which lost 4 bases and 0 bases, there was a span of 16 bases. The chain's CDR3 is CASSATVGASSYEQYF. CDR3 DNA: TGTGCCAGCAGTGCGACAGTTGGGGCCAGCTCCTACGAGCAGTACTTC.

At least ten counts were recorded for this clonotype. The CDR3 sequence: CASSQEPRGNTQYF. The CDR3 DNA follows: TGCGCCAGCAGCCAAGAACCTAGGGGAAATACGCAGTATTTT. The V and J genes are TRBV4-1 and TRBJ2-3, with D perhaps TRBD1 (5 bases). The CDR3 sequence is 14 residues long. The V and J ends lost 0 bases and 7 bases respectively, with 11 bases between them. CDR1 and CDR2 from the germline V gene are MGHRA and YSYEKL.

This clonotype has a handful of counts. The chain carries TRBV4-2 and TRBJ2-7; D perhaps matches TRBD2 (5 bases). Germline assignment: CDR1 LGHNA and CDR2 YNFKEQ. V was trimmed by 0 bases and J by 6 bases, leaving 12 bases between them. This CDR3 has 14 amino acids. CDR3 amino acids: CASSQDGLAIEQYF. The CDR3 DNA reads TGTGCCAGCAGCCAAGATGGGCTAGCAATCGAGCAGTACTTC.

This clonotype was counted ten times or more. The CDR3 region has the DNA TGCGCCAGCAGCTTGGCGGGGGCGGAGGGTGAAAAACTGTTTTTT. Amino acids: CASSLAGAEGEKLFF. The genes are TRBV5-1 and TRBJ1-4; D possibly corresponds to TRBD1 (6 bases). V lost 0 bases, J lost 7 bases, and 13 bases lay in between. The length of the CDR3 is 15 residues. In germline, CDR1 is SGHRS, CDR2 YFSETQ.

This clonotype was picked up a small number of times. The J gene is TRBJ2-7, the V gene TRBV6-1, with 8 bases fitting TRBD1. The trim removed 8 bases at V and 4 bases at J, leaving 10 bases unmatched. The CDR3 runs to 14 residues. Germline CDR1 MNHNS, CDR2 SASEGT. CDR3 amino acids: CASGQGLTPYEQYF. The DNA for the CDR3 is TGTGCCAGCGGACAGGGACTCACCCCTTACGAGCAGTACTTC.

In this sample, this clonotype turned up many times. DNA of the CDR3: TGTGCCAGCAGCTCCTCGATGAACTATAATTCACCCCTCCACTTT. This codes for CASSSSMNYNSPLHF. The rearrangement joins TRBV7-9 to TRBJ1-6; no reliable D call. The CDR3 runs 15 residues. V was shortened by 4 bases and J by 3 bases, with 10 bases between the two germline ends. The germline CDR1 and CDR2 sequences are SEHNR and FQNEAQ (reference sequence).

V and J are TRBV6-9 and TRBJ1-2; D is perhaps TRBD1 (6 bases). Germline lookup yields CDR1 MNHGY and CDR2 SVAAGI. V dropped 4 bases and J dropped 8 bases, with 14 bases sitting between them. The CDR3 has 13 amino acids. DNA for the CDR3: TGTGCCAGCAGTTTCGACAGGTCCGGGGGCTACACCTTC. Translation gives CASSFDRSGGYTF.

A few counts support this clonotype. The chain carries TRBV18 and TRBJ2-5; 12 nucleotides align to TRBD2. The germline V gene encodes CDR1 KGHSH and CDR2 LQKENI. This CDR3 has 18 residues. Trimming took 3 bases from V and 1 from J; bases not matched to a gene: 9. CDR3 residues: CASSPIGTSGFTQETQYF. DNA of the CDR3: TGTGCCAGCTCACCGATCGGGACTAGCGGGTTCACCCAAGAGACCCAGTACTTC.

The chain links TRBV9 to TRBJ2-3, with 10 bases fitting TRBD2. Germline values: CDR1 SGDLS, CDR2 YYNGEE. Unmatched junction bases numbered 4, after V lost 4 bases and J lost 2 bases. The length of the CDR3 is 15 residues. In DNA form, the CDR3 reads TGTGCCAGCAGCCCTAGCGGGAGTGCCACAGATACGCAGTATTTT. Amino acids: CASSPSGSATDTQYF.

The table lists this clonotype with many counts. V and J are TRBV5-1 and TRBJ1-4; 8 nucleotides line up with TRBD1. This CDR3 contains 17 residues. V lost 0 bases and J lost 3; bases outside the gene matches: 7. CDR1 and CDR2 from the germline V gene are SGHRS and YFSETQ. The CDR3 loop reads CASSLALATGANEKLFF. CDR3 DNA sequence: TGCGCCAGCAGCTTGGCCCTGGCGACAGGGGCTAATGAAAAACTGTTTTTT.

The chain couples TRBV7-9 to TRBJ2-6, with D perhaps TRBD2 (5 bases). The CDR3 totals 18 residues. The ends were cut back, 3 bases at V and 0 bases at J, with 15 bases in the middle. Germline V gives CDR1 SEHNR, CDR2 FQNEAQ (reference sequence). The DNA of the CDR3 is TGTGCCAGCAGCTTCTTTTCGGGAAGTTACTCTGGGGCCAACGTCCTGACTTTC. Translation gives CASSFFSGSYSGANVLTF.

The chain has TRBV28 and TRBJ2-2, with TRBD2 identical over 15 bases. J gave up 0 bases and V 6 bases, and 2 bases lay outside the gene matches. The germline CDR1 and CDR2 sequences are MDHEN and SYDVKM. The CDR3 is 17 amino acids. CDR3 sequence reads: CASSGLAGGPNTGELFF. In DNA form, the CDR3 reads TGTGCCAGCAGCGGACTAGCGGGAGGGCCGAACACCGGGGAGCTGTTTTTT.

The CDR3 here is CASSFDRVGNIQYF. The DNA of the CDR3 is TGTGCCAGCAGCTTCGACAGGGTGGGAAACATTCAGTACTTC. The rearrangement joins TRBV5-4 to TRBJ2-4; TRBD1 aligns across 7 bases. The germline CDR1 and CDR2 sequences are SGHNT and YYREEE (reference sequence). The J segment lost 6 bases and the V segment lost 2 bases, leaving 5 bases of the junction unmatched. This CDR3 comprises 14 residues. The full variable domain, rest sourced from reference TRBV5-4 and TRBJ2-4, is ETGVTQSPTHLIKTRGQQVTLRCSSQSGHNTVSWYQQALGQGPQFIFQYYREEENGRGNFPPRFSGLQFPNYSSELNVNALELDDSALYLCASSFDRVGNIQYFGAGTRLSVL.